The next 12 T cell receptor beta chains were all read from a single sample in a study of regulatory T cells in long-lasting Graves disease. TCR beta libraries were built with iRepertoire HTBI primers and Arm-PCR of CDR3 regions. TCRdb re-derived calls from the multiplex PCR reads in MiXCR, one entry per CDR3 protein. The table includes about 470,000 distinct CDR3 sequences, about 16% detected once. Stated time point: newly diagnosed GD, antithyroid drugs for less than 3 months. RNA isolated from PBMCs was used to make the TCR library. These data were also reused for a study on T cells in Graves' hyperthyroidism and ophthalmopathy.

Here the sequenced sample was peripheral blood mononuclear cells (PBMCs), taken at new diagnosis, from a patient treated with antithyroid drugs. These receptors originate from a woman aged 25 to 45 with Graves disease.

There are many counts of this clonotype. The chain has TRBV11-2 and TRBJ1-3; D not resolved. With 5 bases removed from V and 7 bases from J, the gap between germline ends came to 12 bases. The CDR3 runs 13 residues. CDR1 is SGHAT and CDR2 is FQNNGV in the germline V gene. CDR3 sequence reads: CASSSRSRNTIYF. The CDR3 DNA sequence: TGTGCCAGCAGCAGCAGGTCGCGGAACACCATATATTTT.

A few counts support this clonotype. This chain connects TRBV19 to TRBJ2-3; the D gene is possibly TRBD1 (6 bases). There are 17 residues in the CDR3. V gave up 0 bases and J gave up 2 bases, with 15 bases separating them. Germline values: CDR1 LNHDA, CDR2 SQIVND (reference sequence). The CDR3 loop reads CASSIDPSRDNTDTQYF. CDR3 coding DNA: TGTGCCAGTAGTATAGATCCCTCCCGGGACAACACAGATACGCAGTATTTT.

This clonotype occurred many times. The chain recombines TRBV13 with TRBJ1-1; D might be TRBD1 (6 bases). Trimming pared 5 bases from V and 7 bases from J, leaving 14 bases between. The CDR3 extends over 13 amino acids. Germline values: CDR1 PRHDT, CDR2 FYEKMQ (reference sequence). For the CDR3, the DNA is TGTGCCAGCAGCGAGAGACAGGACGGTGAAGCTTTCTTT. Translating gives CASSERQDGEAFF.

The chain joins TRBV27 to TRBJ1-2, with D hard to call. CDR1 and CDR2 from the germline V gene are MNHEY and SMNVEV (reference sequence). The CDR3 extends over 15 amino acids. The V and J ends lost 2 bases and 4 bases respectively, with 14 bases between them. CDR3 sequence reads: CASSLASGAPYGYTF. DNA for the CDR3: TGTGCCAGCAGTTTAGCCTCAGGAGCACCCTATGGCTACACCTTC.

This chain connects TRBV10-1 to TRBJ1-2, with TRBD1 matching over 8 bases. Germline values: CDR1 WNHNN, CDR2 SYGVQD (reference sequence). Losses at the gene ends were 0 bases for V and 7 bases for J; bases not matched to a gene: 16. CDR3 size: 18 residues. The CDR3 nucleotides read TGCGCCAGCAGTGAGTCGGGGTTCAATAGCACAGGGGGAGTTGGCTACACCTTC. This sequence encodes CASSESGFNSTGGVGYTF.

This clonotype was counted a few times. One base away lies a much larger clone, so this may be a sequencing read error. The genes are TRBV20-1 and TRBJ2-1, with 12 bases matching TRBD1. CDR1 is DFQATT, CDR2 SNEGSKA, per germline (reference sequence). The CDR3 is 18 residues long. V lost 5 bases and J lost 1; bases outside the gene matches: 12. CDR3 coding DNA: TGCAGTGCTGTTCACCGGGACAGGGGGCGCGGGTCCTACAATGAGCAGTTCTTC. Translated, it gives CSAVHRDRGRGSYNEQFF.

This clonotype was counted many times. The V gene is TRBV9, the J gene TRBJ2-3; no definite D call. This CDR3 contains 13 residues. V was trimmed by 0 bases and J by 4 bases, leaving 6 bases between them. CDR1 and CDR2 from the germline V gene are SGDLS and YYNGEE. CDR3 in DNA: TGTGCCAGCAGCGTAGGCAGTTCAGATACGCAGTATTTT. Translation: CASSVGSSDTQYF.

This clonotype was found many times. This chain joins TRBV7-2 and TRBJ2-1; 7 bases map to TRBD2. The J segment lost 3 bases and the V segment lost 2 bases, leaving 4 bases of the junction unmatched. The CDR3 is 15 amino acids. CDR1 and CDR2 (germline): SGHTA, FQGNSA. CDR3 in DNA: TGTGCCAGCAGCTTAAAGGCTAGCGGCTACAATGAGCAGTTCTTC. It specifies CASSLKASGYNEQFF.

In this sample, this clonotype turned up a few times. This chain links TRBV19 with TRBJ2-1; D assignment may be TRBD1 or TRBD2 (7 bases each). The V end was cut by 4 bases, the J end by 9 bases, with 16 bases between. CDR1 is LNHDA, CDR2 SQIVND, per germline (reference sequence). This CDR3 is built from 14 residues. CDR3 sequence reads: CASSTPARGGEQFF. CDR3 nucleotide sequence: TGTGCCAGTAGTACACCCGCCAGGGGGGGTGAGCAGTTCTTC.

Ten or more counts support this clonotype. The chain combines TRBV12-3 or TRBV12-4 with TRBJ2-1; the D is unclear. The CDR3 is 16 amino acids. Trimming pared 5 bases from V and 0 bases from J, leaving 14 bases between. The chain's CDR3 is CASSPTAILSYNEQFF. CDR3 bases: TGTGCCAGCAGTCCCACGGCGATACTCTCCTACAATGAGCAGTTCTTC.

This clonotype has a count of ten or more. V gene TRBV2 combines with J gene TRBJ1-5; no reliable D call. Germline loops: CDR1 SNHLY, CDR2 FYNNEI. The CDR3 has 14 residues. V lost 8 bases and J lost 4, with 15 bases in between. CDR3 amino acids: CASLGSNTNQPQHF. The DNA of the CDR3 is TGTGCCAGCCTAGGATCGAATACTAATCAGCCCCAGCATTTT.

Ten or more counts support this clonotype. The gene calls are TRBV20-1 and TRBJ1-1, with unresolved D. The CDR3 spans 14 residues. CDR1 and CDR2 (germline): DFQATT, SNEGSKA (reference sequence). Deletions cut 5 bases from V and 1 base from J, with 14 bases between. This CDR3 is CSAGSRFGNTEAFF. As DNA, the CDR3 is TGCAGTGCTGGAAGCAGGTTTGGGAACACTGAAGCTTTCTTT.